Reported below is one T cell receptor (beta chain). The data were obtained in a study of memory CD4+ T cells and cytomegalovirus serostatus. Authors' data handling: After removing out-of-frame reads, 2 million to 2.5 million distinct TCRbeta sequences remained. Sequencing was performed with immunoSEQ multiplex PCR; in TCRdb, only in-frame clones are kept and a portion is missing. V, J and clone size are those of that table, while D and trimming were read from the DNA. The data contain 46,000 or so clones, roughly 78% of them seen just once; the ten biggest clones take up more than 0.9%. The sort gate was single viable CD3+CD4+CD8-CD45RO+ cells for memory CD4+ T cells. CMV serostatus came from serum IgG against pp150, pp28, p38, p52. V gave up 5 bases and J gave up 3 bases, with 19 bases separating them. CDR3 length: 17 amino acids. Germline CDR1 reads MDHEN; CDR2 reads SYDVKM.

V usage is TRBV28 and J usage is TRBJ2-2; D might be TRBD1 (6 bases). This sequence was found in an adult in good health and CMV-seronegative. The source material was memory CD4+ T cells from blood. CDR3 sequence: CASSPRTVSADTGELFF. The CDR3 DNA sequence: TGTGCCAGCAGTCCCCGGACAGTTAGCGCCGACACCGGGGAGCTGTTTTTT.